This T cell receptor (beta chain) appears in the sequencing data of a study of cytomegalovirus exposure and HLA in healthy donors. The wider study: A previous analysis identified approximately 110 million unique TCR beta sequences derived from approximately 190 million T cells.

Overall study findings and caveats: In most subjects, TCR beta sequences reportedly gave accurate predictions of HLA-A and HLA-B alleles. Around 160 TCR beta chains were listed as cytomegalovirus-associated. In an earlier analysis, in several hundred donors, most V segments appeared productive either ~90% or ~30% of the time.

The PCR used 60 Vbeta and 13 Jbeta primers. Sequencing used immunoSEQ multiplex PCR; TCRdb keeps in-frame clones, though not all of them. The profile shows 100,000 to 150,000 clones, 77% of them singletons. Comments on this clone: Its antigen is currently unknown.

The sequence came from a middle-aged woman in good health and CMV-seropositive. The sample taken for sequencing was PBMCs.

DNA for the CDR3: TGTGCCAGCAGCCCCCGACAGGGCCCCCTCAATGAGCAGTTCTTC. Translating gives CASSPRQGPLNEQFF. V is TRBV11-3 and J is TRBJ2-1; TRBD1 aligns across 7 bases. V trimming: 5 bases; J trimming: 6 bases; junction bases outside the gene matches: 10. CDR3 length: 15 residues. Germline loops: CDR1 SGHNT, CDR2 YENEEA.